Listed here are 12 T cell receptor beta chains from one sample, sequenced in a study of PD-L1 blockade in urothelial cancer. Only in-frame clones appear in the TCRdb table, and some are missing; sequencing was by immunoSEQ multiplex PCR. The table has some 15,000 clones, approximately 87% seen once; the top ten hold roughly 15%. The source material was PBMCs, sampled around atezolizumab (anti-PD-L1) treatment. Receptors were obtained from an older man with urothelial cancer.

The rearrangement joins TRBV10-3 to TRBJ2-7, with a weak D call TRBD1 (6 bases). Germline CDR1 and CDR2: ENHRY and SYGVKD. The CDR3 loop spans 12 amino acids. The V and J ends lost 6 bases and 5 bases respectively, with 11 bases between them. The CDR3 DNA is TGTGCCATCAGGGACAGTGAGGACGAGCAGTACTTC. This gives the protein CAIRDSEDEQYF.

V gene TRBV28 combines with J gene TRBJ2-2; D gene uncertain. Trimming pared 3 bases from V and 4 bases from J, leaving 3 bases between. Looked up from germline, CDR1 is MDHEN and CDR2 is SYDVKM. The CDR3 spans 12 residues. CDR3 protein: CASSFRTGELFF. CDR3 in DNA: TGTGCCAGCAGTTTTCGCACCGGGGAGCTGTTTTTT.

This clone was seen just once. V is TRBV5-1 and J is TRBJ1-4; TRBD1 matches at 7 bases. V was clipped by 9 bases and J by 8 bases; unmatched bases: 10. This CDR3 is 13 amino acids long. The germline V gene has CDR1 SGHRS and CDR2 YFSETQ. The CDR3 reads CATNQGEREKLFF. The CDR3 DNA is TGCGCCACCAACCAGGGGGAGAGGGAAAAACTGTTTTTT.

V and J are TRBV4-1 and TRBJ1-5; D unclear. Trimming pared 1 base from V and 2 bases from J, leaving 12 bases between. The CDR3 is made up of 16 amino acids. CDR1 MGHRA and CDR2 YSYEKL come from the germline V gene. The CDR3 is CASSQAVARGNQPQHF. The CDR3 DNA reads as TGCGCCAGCAGCCAAGCGGTAGCCCGGGGCAATCAGCCCCAGCATTTT.

The chain recombines TRBV6-1 with TRBJ2-1; D remains unclear. The CDR3 covers 14 residues. V was pared by 7 bases and J by 0 bases, with 10 bases between. Germline assignment: CDR1 MNHNS and CDR2 SASEGT. The CDR3 is CASTGGSSYNEQFF. CDR3 DNA: TGTGCCAGCACTGGTGGTAGCTCCTACAATGAGCAGTTCTTC.

The V call is TRBV29-1, the J call TRBJ2-3, with 12 bases identical to TRBD2. Germline V gives CDR1 SQVTM, CDR2 ANQGSEA. V lost 7 bases to trimming and J lost 3 bases; unmatched junction nucleotides: 5. The CDR3 has 14 residues. In nucleotides, the CDR3 is TGCAGCGCTCAGACTAGCGGGAGAACAGATACGCAGTATTTT. Translating it yields CSAQTSGRTDTQYF.

This clone was observed a single time. The chain uses TRBV6-1 and TRBJ2-1; 11 bases match TRBD1. V trimming: 4 bases; J trimming: 6 bases; junction bases outside the gene matches: 14. The CDR3 runs to 18 residues. Germline V gives CDR1 MNHNS, CDR2 SASEGT. CDR3 sequence (DNA): TGTGCCAGCAGTGTTAGGATCAAAACCGGGACAGGGGGCAATGAGCAGTTCTTC. The encoded protein is CASSVRIKTGTGGNEQFF.

This chain links TRBV5-1 with TRBJ2-7, with D possibly TRBD2 on 7 matching bases. Between the trimmed V and J ends, which lost 0 bases and 3 bases, there was a span of 10 bases. This CDR3 has 14 residues. Looked up from germline, CDR1 is SGHRS and CDR2 is YFSETQ. Written as DNA, the CDR3 is TGCGCCAGCAGCTTGGCGGGGGGCAGCTACGAGCAGTACTTC. This sequence encodes CASSLAGGSYEQYF.

The rearrangement links TRBV6-5 to TRBJ1-5; D is possibly TRBD1 (5 bases). The germline CDR1 and CDR2 sequences are MNHEY and SVGAGI. The CDR3 sequence is 14 residues long. The ends were cut back, 2 bases at V and 1 base at J, with 6 bases in the middle. The CDR3 region has the DNA TGTGCCAGCAGTTACAAGGGGAGCAATCAGCCCCAGCATTTT. This encodes CASSYKGSNQPQHF.

V and J are TRBV29-1 and TRBJ2-1, with 11 bases lining up with TRBD2. The germline V gene encodes CDR1 SQVTM and CDR2 ANQGSEA. CDR3 length: 13 amino acids. V dropped 7 bases and J dropped 8; count of bases not matched to a gene: 7. The CDR3 region has the DNA TGCAGCGCCCTAGCGGGGGGTAGGGATGAGCAGTTCTTC. This gives the protein CSALAGGRDEQFF.

As DNA, the CDR3 is TGTGCCAGTAGGAAGGGACAGGGAGAGACTGAAGCTTTCTTT. Amino acid sequence: CASRKGQGETEAFF. The chain carries TRBV19 and TRBJ1-1; 9 nucleotides line up with TRBD1. Germline V gene data show CDR1 as LNHDA and CDR2 as SQIVND (reference sequence). J was trimmed by 5 bases and V by 6 bases; bases with no gene match: 7. There are 14 residues in the CDR3.

CDR3 sequence: CAWDVSGQGTEAFF. As DNA, the CDR3 is TGTGCCTGGGATGTCTCGGGACAGGGCACTGAAGCTTTCTTT. The rearrangement joins TRBV30 to TRBJ1-1; 9 bases are shared with TRBD1. The CDR3 runs 14 residues. Germline values: CDR1 GTSNPN, CDR2 SVGIG (reference sequence). V dropped 5 bases and J dropped 4; count of bases not matched to a gene: 8.